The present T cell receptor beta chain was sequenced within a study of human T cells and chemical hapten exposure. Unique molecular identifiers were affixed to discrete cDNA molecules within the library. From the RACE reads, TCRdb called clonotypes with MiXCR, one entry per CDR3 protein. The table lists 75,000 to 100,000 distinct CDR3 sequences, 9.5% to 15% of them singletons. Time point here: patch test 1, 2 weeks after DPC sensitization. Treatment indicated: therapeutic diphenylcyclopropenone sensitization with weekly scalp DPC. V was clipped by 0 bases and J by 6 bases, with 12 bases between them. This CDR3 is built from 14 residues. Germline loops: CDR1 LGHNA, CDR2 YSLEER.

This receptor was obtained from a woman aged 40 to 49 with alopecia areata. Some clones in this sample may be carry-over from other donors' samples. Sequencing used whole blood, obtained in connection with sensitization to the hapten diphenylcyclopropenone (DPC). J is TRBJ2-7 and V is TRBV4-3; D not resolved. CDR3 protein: CASSQDMRPIEQYF. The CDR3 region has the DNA TGCGCCAGCAGCCAAGATATGAGACCCATCGAGCAGTACTTC.